These 30 T cell receptor beta chains were sequenced from one sample in a study of OX40 agonist ivuxolimab in advanced cancers. TCRdb's table, derived via immunoSEQ multiplex PCR, lists solely in-frame clones and lacks some. The sample consists of roughly 80,000 clones, about 80% of them appearing once. The material sequenced was CD4+ or CD8+ T cells sorted from blood, taken in a trial of the OX40 agonist ivuxolimab. These receptors were taken from an adult with an advanced solid tumor such as melanoma, head and neck, liver or kidney cancer.

This sequence joins TRBV29-1 and TRBJ1-1, with no clear D. CDR3 length: 17 amino acids. V shed 3 bases and J shed 0 bases, with 20 bases lying between them. Germline-derived CDR1 and CDR2 are SQVTM and ANQGSEA. CDR3 in DNA: TGCAGCGTTGATCGACATCGGGAACCAATCATGAACACTGAAGCTTTCTTT. Protein sequence: CSVDRHREPIMNTEAFF. Variable domain in full (rest from reference TRBV29-1 and TRBJ1-1): SAVISQKPSRDICQRGTSLTIQCQVDSQVTMMFWYRQQPGQSLTLIATANQGSEATYESGFVIDKFPISRPNLTFSTLTVSNMSPEDSSIYLCSVDRHREPIMNTEAFFGQGTRLTVV.

For the CDR3, the DNA is TGTGCCAGCAGTGGACAGGGGGACGCTGAAGCTTTCTTT. Residues: CASSGQGDAEAFF. The V gene is TRBV2, the J gene TRBJ1-1, with 9 bases matching TRBD1. Trimming at V came to 4 bases and at J to 6 bases, leaving 3 bases not matched to a gene. From germline, CDR1 is SNHLY and CDR2 FYNNEI. CDR3 length equals 13 residues.

The chain is built from TRBV19 and TRBJ1-6; D gene unclear. Germline-derived CDR1 and CDR2 are LNHDA and SQIVND (reference sequence). The germline V and J ends were trimmed by 3 bases and 8 bases, with 11 bases remaining between them. The CDR3 is 14 amino acids. For the CDR3, the DNA is TGTGCCAGTAGTATGGTTCGGGGTGATTCACCCCTCCACTTT. It translates to CASSMVRGDSPLHF.

The chain carries TRBV18 and TRBJ1-2; TRBD1 matches 7 bases. This CDR3 region has 13 residues. Germline lookup yields CDR1 KGHSH and CDR2 LQKENI. V lost 4 bases and J lost 2; bases outside the gene matches: 1. CDR3 sequence: CASSQTGNYGYTF. CDR3 nucleotide sequence: TGTGCCAGCTCACAGACAGGGAACTATGGCTACACCTTC.

This chain connects TRBV2 to TRBJ1-1; D possibly corresponds to TRBD1 (5 bases). V lost 5 bases and J lost 8, with 15 bases in between. The germline V gene encodes CDR1 SNHLY and CDR2 FYNNEI. This CDR3 region has 13 residues. The CDR3 nucleotides read TGTGCCAGCAGTCAACCCACCGGGGGAGAAGCTTTCTTT. Amino acids: CASSQPTGGEAFF.

As for this clone: The junction shows a germline mismatch at one end, possibly a read error. This chain links TRBV7-3 with TRBJ2-7; D is undetermined. CDR3 length equals 14 residues. The V gene's germline CDR1 is SGHTA and CDR2 FQGTGA. CDR3: CASSLTGRIYEQYF. CDR3 coding DNA: TGTGCCAGCAGCCTAACGGGCCGGATTTACGAGCAGTACTTC.

This rearrangement joins TRBV9 to TRBJ2-1; a possible D gene is TRBD2 (5 bases). The CDR3 contains 14 residues. V lost 3 bases and J 6 bases, leaving 13 bases between the germline ends. Germline V gene data show CDR1 as SGDLS and CDR2 as YYNGEE. CDR3 sequence (DNA): TGTGCCAGCAGCGGTCCTTTAAGCGGCAATGAGCAGTTCTTC. As protein: CASSGPLSGNEQFF.

This clone was detected many times. The gene calls are TRBV7-2 and TRBJ2-7, with D tentatively TRBD1 (5 bases). Germline-derived CDR1 and CDR2 are SGHTA and FQGNSA. This CDR3 spans 12 amino acids. V was shortened by 1 base and J by 9 bases, with 10 bases between the two germline ends. The CDR3 DNA follows: TGTGCCAGCAGCTTAGATGGGCAGGGGCAGTACTTC. It is translated as CASSLDGQGQYF.

The chain combines TRBV4-1 with TRBJ2-3; 8 nucleotides align to TRBD2. V trimming: 4 bases; J trimming: 1 base; junction bases outside the gene matches: 1. Germline V gene lookup returns CDR1 MGHRA and CDR2 YSYEKL. The CDR3 loop spans 14 amino acids. This CDR3 reads CASSLLAGTDTQYF. As DNA, the CDR3 is TGCGCCAGCAGCCTACTAGCGGGCACAGATACGCAGTATTTT.

The chain recombines TRBV10-3 with TRBJ2-7, with 8 bases that match TRBD2. With V trimmed by 8 bases and J by 0 bases, 6 bases remained unmatched. The V gene's germline CDR1 is ENHRY and CDR2 SYGVKD. CDR3 length equals 14 residues. CDR3 amino acids: CAISPGGSSYEQYF. The CDR3 nucleotides read TGTGCCATCTCGCCGGGGGGGAGCTCCTACGAGCAGTACTTC.

The V gene is TRBV5-4, the J gene TRBJ2-5; D might be TRBD1 (7 bases). The germline CDR1 and CDR2 sequences are SGHNT and YYREEE (reference sequence). V lost 4 bases and J 0 bases, leaving 13 bases between the germline ends. The length of the CDR3 is 15 residues. The chain's CDR3 is CASSTGDSYQETQYF. CDR3 sequence (DNA): TGTGCCAGCAGCACGGGGGACAGTTACCAAGAGACCCAGTACTTC.

The gene calls are TRBV5-4 and TRBJ1-1; D may be TRBD1 (5 bases). The V end lost 5 bases, the J end lost 0 bases, and 14 bases lay between the germline ends. The CDR3 totals 15 residues. Per germline, CDR1 SGHNT and CDR2 YYREEE (reference sequence). The CDR3 sequence: CASSWVRELNTEAFF. Here the CDR3 DNA reads TGTGCCAGCAGTTGGGTCAGGGAACTGAACACTGAAGCTTTCTTT.

The chain has TRBV7-2 and TRBJ1-3; D is uncertain. The CDR3 runs to 13 residues. Germline CDR1 and CDR2: SGHTA and FQGNSA. V lost 8 bases, J lost 2 bases, and 10 bases lay in between. CDR3 sequence reads: CASAPGTGNTIYF. The CDR3 DNA reads TGTGCCAGCGCCCCCGGAACTGGAAACACCATATATTTT.

The V and J genes are TRBV6-6 and TRBJ1-1; D unclear. Trimming removed 2 bases at V and 2 bases at J, with 9 bases between. This CDR3 has 14 residues. CDR1 is MNHNY, CDR2 SVGAGI, per germline (reference sequence). The CDR3 loop reads CASSYEGRNTEAFF. CDR3 bases: TGTGCCAGCAGTTACGAGGGCAGAAACACTGAAGCTTTCTTT.

The chain links TRBV10-2 to TRBJ1-4, with D unresolved. Trimming removed 5 bases at V and 7 bases at J, with 14 bases between. CDR1 and CDR2 from the germline V gene are WSHSY and SAAADI. This CDR3 has 14 amino acids. The CDR3 sequence is CASSPGGRAEKLFF. The CDR3 DNA is TGCGCCAGCAGTCCCGGTGGAAGGGCTGAAAAACTGTTTTTT.

V is TRBV7-9 and J is TRBJ2-5; TRBD2 is a possible D gene (5 bases). The length of the CDR3 is 14 residues. The germline V and J ends were trimmed by 6 bases and 2 bases, with 13 bases remaining between them. Germline values: CDR1 SEHNR, CDR2 FQNEAQ (reference sequence). The CDR3 DNA reads as TGTGCCAGCAGGAGGGCCGACAAACAAGAGACCCAGTACTTC. This sequence encodes CASRRADKQETQYF.

This clone is a singleton in its sample. The chain links TRBV7-2 to TRBJ1-5; D is unresolved. CDR3 size: 16 residues. The V and J ends lost 1 base and 2 bases respectively, with 12 bases between them. From germline, CDR1 is SGHTA and CDR2 FQGNSA. Here the CDR3 DNA reads TGTGCCAGCAGCTTAGAGGGCCGGGGAGGCAATCAGCCCCAGCATTTT. Its translation is CASSLEGRGGNQPQHF.

CDR3 in DNA: TGTGCCAGCAGCAGTAGCGGGGGGGCTACAGATACGCAGTATTTT. Translation gives CASSSSGGATDTQYF. The V gene is TRBV14, the J gene TRBJ2-3; the match to TRBD2 covers 11 bases. The CDR3 loop spans 15 amino acids. Germline values: CDR1 SGHDN, CDR2 FVKESK. The J segment lost 3 bases and the V segment lost 5 bases, leaving 4 bases of the junction unmatched.

The chain employs TRBV6-5 and TRBJ1-5, with 7 bases that match TRBD1. Trimming cost V 5 bases and J 7 bases; bases outside gene matches: 8. This CDR3 is 14 amino acids long. The germline CDR1 and CDR2 sequences are MNHEY and SVGAGI. Written as DNA, the CDR3 is TGTGCCAGCAGTCGTTCAGGGGGAGGGCAGCCCCAGCATTTT. This translates into CASSRSGGGQPQHF.

The chain recombines TRBV6-4 with TRBJ2-3, with 12 bases lining up with TRBD2. The trim removed 5 bases at V and 4 bases at J, leaving 4 bases unmatched. Germline-derived CDR1 and CDR2 are MRHNA and SNTAGT. CDR3 length: 15 amino acids. The CDR3 nucleotides are TGTGCCAGCAGTCCTAGCGGGGGGGCCCCAGATACGCAGTATTTT. Protein: CASSPSGGAPDTQYF.

The chain couples TRBV28 to TRBJ2-2, with D tentatively TRBD1 (5 bases). The V and J ends lost 7 bases and 5 bases respectively, with 11 bases between them. Germline-derived CDR1 and CDR2 are MDHEN and SYDVKM. This CDR3 is built from 13 residues. CDR3 DNA: TGTGCCAGCACTGAACCAGGGACCGGGGAGCTGTTTTTT. Its protein product is CASTEPGTGELFF.

This chain connects TRBV28 to TRBJ2-5; the D call may be TRBD1 or TRBD2 (5 bases each). The CDR3 is 15 amino acids. The germline CDR1 and CDR2 sequences are MDHEN and SYDVKM. With 3 bases removed from V and 7 bases from J, the gap between germline ends came to 18 bases. CDR3 residues: CASSFGVEARGTQYF. The CDR3, as DNA: TGTGCCAGCAGTTTTGGTGTGGAGGCGAGGGGGACCCAGTACTTC.

The rearrangement uses TRBV6-1 and TRBJ2-7, with no clear D. Between the trimmed V and J ends, which lost 7 bases and 2 bases, there was a span of 12 bases. CDR1 and CDR2 from the germline V gene are MNHNS and SASEGT. The CDR3 extends over 13 amino acids. In DNA, the CDR3 is TGTGCCAGCAACAGCGCGCATACCTACGAGCAGTACTTC. Translating it yields CASNSAHTYEQYF.

The chain employs TRBV2 and TRBJ2-6; 7 nucleotides line up with TRBD1. Germline V gene lookup returns CDR1 SNHLY and CDR2 FYNNEI. This CDR3 spans 16 amino acids. V was pared by 6 bases and J by 0 bases, with 5 bases of the junction left unmatched. Written as DNA, the CDR3 is TGTGCCAGCAGCTGGGACAGAAACTCTGGGGCCAACGTCCTGACTTTC. Protein: CASSWDRNSGANVLTF.

V and J are TRBV9 and TRBJ2-1, with D possibly matching TRBD2 (6 bases). CDR3 length: 16 amino acids. With 0 bases removed from V and 4 bases from J, the gap between germline ends came to 14 bases. Germline CDR1 and CDR2: SGDLS and YYNGEE. The CDR3 bases are TGTGCCAGCAGCGTAGGGAGTAGCGGATCATACAATGAGCAGTTCTTC. The encoded protein is CASSVGSSGSYNEQFF.

V gene TRBV7-2 combines with J gene TRBJ1-1; unclear D gene. Trimming pared 1 base from V and 1 base from J, leaving 10 bases between. There are 15 residues in the CDR3. Germline V gene data show CDR1 as SGHTA and CDR2 as FQGNSA. This CDR3 reads CASSLVLVRNTEAFF. CDR3 nucleotide sequence: TGTGCCAGCAGCTTAGTTTTGGTCAGGAACACTGAAGCTTTCTTT.

The chain recombines TRBV28 with TRBJ1-3; 7 bases are a match to TRBD1. The CDR3 covers 19 residues. CDR1 and CDR2 (germline): MDHEN, SYDVKM. Trimming removed 4 bases from V and 0 bases from J; junction bases left unmatched: 15. CDR3 DNA: TGTGCCAGCAGTTCGACCAGACAGGGAAAAGGAGTCTCTGGAAACACCATATATTTT. This gives the protein CASSSTRQGKGVSGNTIYF.

The chain is built from TRBV7-9 and TRBJ2-5, with D perhaps assigned TRBD1 or TRBD2 (6 bases each). V was clipped by 2 bases and J by 10 bases, with 17 bases between them. This CDR3 spans 14 amino acids. The germline V gene encodes CDR1 SEHNR and CDR2 FQNEAQ (reference sequence). CDR3 loop: CASSLRGAGGDQYF. The CDR3 DNA sequence: TGTGCCAGCAGCTTAAGGGGGGCCGGAGGAGACCAGTACTTC.

The CDR3 loop reads CASSWRGLKFF. For the CDR3, the DNA is TGTGCCAGCAGTTGGCGGGGACTTAAGTTCTTC. J is TRBJ2-1 and V is TRBV6-6; D possibly corresponds to TRBD2 (6 bases). Trimming pared 4 bases from V and 14 bases from J, leaving 12 bases between. In germline, CDR1 is MNHNY, CDR2 SVGAGI (reference sequence). This CDR3 region has 11 residues.

In regard to this clone: The junction and the germline gene differ at one end; a read error may be behind it. The chain employs TRBV5-4 and TRBJ1-2; the D is unclear. The germline CDR1 and CDR2 sequences are SGHNT and YYREEE (reference sequence). This CDR3 is 13 amino acids long. CDR3 in DNA: TGCGCCAGCAGCCAATCAGCAAACTATGGCTACACCTTC. Amino acid sequence: CASSQSANYGYTF.